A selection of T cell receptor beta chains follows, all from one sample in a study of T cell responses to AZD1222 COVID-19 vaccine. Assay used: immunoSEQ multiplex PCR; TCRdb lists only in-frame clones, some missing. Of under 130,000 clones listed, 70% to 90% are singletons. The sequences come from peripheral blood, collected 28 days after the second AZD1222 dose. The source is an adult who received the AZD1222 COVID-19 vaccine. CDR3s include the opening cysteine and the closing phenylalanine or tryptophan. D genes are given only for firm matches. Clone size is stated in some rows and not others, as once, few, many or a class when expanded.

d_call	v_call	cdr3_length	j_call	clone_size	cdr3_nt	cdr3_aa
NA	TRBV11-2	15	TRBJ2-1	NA	TGTGCCAGCAGCTTAGTTCACGGGAGTTACAATGAGCAGTTCTTC	CASSLVHGSYNEQFF
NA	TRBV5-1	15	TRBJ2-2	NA	TGCGCCAGCAGCTTCTCGGGAGTCAATACCGGGGAGCTGTTTTTT	CASSFSGVNTGELFF
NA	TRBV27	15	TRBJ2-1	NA	TGTGCCAGCAGTTTGCGCGATAGACAGTACAATGAGCAGTTCTTC	CASSLRDRQYNEQFF
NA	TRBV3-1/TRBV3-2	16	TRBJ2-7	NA	TGTGCCAGCAGCCAAGATTTTAGCGGACCAGCTTACGAGCAGTACTTC	CASSQDFSGPAYEQYF
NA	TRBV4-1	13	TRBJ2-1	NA	TGCGCCAGCAGCCAACGCCAGCACAATGAGCAGTTCTTC	CASSQRQHNEQFF
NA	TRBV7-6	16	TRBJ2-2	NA	TGTGCCAGCAGCCGCCAGGACCCGGGGAACACCGGGGAGCTGTTTTTT	CASSRQDPGNTGELFF
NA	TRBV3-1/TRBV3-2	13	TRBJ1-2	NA	TGTGCCAGCAGCGTCCAAAAGGGGAATGGCTACACCTTC	CASSVQKGNGYTF
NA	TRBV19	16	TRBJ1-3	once	TGTGCCAGTAGTATCCTCAGGGGAAAGGCTGGAAACACCATATATTTT	CASSILRGKAGNTIYF
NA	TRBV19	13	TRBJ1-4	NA	TGTGCCAGTAACAGGGATAGAGGAGAAAAACTGTTTTTT	CASNRDRGEKLFF
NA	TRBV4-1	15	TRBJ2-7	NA	TGCGCCAGCAGCCAAGGGAGACTAGAAGACTACGAGCAGTACTTC	CASSQGRLEDYEQYF
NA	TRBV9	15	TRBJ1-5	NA	TGTGCCAGCAGCCCCAGTACCGGGAGCAATCAGCCCCAGCATTTT	CASSPSTGSNQPQHF
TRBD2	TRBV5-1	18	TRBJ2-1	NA	TGCGCCAGCAGCCGGAATAAAGGACTAGCGGGTTTGAGTAATGAGCAGTTCTTC	CASSRNKGLAGLSNEQFF
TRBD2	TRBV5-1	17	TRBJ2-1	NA	TGCGCCAGCAGCTACCTCGGACTAGCGGGTTCTGGGAATGAGCAGTTCTTC	CASSYLGLAGSGNEQFF
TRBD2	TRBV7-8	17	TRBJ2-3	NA	TGTGCCAGCAGCTTAGTGACTAGCGGGCTGGGCACAGATACGCAGTATTTT	CASSLVTSGLGTDTQYF
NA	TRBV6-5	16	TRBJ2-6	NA	TGTGCCAGCAGCTACAGGGTCAGCTCTGGGGCCAACGTCCTGACTTTC	CASSYRVSSGANVLTF
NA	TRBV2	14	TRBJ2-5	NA	TGTGCCAGCAGCGTCGGGGGCCCCCAAGAGACCCAGTACTTC	CASSVGGPQETQYF
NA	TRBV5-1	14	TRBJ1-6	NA	TGCGCCAGCAGCTCGGAGGCCTATAATTCACCCCTCCACTTT	CASSSEAYNSPLHF